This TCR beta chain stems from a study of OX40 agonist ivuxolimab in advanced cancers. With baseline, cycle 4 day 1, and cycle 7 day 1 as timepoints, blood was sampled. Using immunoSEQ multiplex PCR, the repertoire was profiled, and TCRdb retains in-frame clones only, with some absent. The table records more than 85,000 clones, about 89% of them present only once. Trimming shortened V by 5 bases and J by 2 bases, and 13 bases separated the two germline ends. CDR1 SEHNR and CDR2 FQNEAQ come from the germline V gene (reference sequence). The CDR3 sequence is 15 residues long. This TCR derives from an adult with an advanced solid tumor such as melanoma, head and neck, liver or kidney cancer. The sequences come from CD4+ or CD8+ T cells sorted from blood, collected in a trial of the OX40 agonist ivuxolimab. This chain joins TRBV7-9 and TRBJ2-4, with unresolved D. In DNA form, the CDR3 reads TGTGCCAGCAGCGATGGTAGGGTTCCCAAAAACATTCAGTACTTC. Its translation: CASSDGRVPKNIQYF.